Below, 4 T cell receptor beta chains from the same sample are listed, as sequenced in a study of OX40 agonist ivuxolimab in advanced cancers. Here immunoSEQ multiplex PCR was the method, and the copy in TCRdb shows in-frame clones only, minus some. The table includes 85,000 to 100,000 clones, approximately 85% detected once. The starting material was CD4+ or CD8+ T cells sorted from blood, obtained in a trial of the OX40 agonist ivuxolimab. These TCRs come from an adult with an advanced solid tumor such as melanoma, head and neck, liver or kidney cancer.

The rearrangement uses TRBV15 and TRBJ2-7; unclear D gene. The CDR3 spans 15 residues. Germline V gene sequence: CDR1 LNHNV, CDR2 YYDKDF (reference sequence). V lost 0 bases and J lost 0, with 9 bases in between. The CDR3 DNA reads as TGTGCCACCAGCAGAGAACAGTCTAGCTCCTACGAGCAGTACTTC. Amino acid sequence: CATSREQSSSYEQYF. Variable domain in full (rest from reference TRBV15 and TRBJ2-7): DAMVIQNPRYQVTQFGKPVTLSCSQTLNHNVMYWYQQKSSQAPKLLFHYYDKDFNNEADTPDNFQSRRPNTSFCFLDIRSPGLGDTAMYLCATSREQSSSYEQYFGPGTRLTVT.

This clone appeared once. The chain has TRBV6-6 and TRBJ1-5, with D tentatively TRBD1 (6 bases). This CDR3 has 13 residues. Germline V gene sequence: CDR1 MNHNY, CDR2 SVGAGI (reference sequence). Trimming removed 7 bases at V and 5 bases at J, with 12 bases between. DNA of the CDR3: TGTGCCAGCAAAAATACAGGGTATCAGCCCCAGCATTTT. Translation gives CASKNTGYQPQHF.

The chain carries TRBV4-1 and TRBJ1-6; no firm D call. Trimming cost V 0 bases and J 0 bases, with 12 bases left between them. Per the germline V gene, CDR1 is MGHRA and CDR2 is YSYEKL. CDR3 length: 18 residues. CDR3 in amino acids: CASSQDYLRSSYNSPLHF. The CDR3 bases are TGCGCCAGCAGCCAAGATTATCTCCGAAGCTCCTATAATTCACCCCTCCACTTT.

The CDR3 DNA is TGCAGCGTTAGAGGACAGGGGCCCCATACTGGCTATGGCTACACCTTC. This gives the protein CSVRGQGPHTGYGYTF. The chain joins TRBV29-1 to TRBJ1-2; TRBD1 matches 9 bases. This CDR3 has 16 amino acids. Germline V gene data show CDR1 as SQVTM and CDR2 as ANQGSEA. The junction had 14 bases not matched to a gene; V was cut back by 5 bases and J by 4 bases.